These 25 T cell receptor beta chains were sequenced from one sample in a study of beta chain features in type 1 diabetes (dated by TCRdb to between 2018 and 2020). Libraries came from the immunoSEQ multiplex PCR assay. The High Capacity cDNA Reverse Transcription Kit was used to reverse transcribe all of the isolated RNA, meaning that expressed TCRB transcripts were what got sequenced. TCRdb provides this immuneACCESS table in a form limited to in-frame rearrangements. Some clones are lacking; in checked studies, under half of them reflect an unresolved V gene, and why the rest are absent is not known. This sample lists 200,000 to 250,000 clones; 25% to 30% were detected once. The ten largest account for 3% to 4% of the sample. The sequenced sample consisted of central memory CD4+ T cells from blood. The source of these receptors is a man aged 30-40 years in good health.

This clone showed up just a few times. The same CDR3 also results from other DNA sequences found in this sample. The CDR3 nucleotides read TGCAGCGTTGTCACTAGCGGGACCTACGAGCAGTACTTC. This gives the protein CSVVTSGTYEQYF. The V and J genes are TRBV29-1 and TRBJ2-7, with 10 bases that match TRBD2. V lost 4 bases and J lost 2; bases outside the gene matches: 2. This CDR3 has 13 amino acids. The germline gives CDR1 SQVTM, CDR2 ANQGSEA.

In its sample, this clone was seen many times. This sequence joins TRBV5-1 and TRBJ2-1, with D tentatively TRBD2 (5 bases). The CDR3 runs 14 residues. The germline V and J ends were trimmed by 5 bases and 3 bases, with 12 bases remaining between them. Germline CDR1 reads SGHRS; CDR2 reads YFSETQ. The CDR3 here is CASRESGIYNEQFF. For the CDR3, the DNA is TGCGCCAGCAGGGAAAGCGGTATCTACAATGAGCAGTTCTTC.

This clone was recorded a few times. The rearrangement joins TRBV11-2 to TRBJ2-7, with a weak D call TRBD1 (6 bases). Trimming pared 5 bases from V and 1 base from J, leaving 15 bases between. Germline V gives CDR1 SGHAT, CDR2 FQNNGV. The CDR3 is 15 amino acids. CDR3 loop: CASSAIITGSYEQYF. CDR3 coding DNA: TGTGCCAGCAGCGCAATCATTACAGGGTCCTACGAGCAGTACTTC.

Note on this clone: Other nucleotide sequences from this sample produce the same CDR3. This sequence joins TRBV27 and TRBJ2-1; tentative D call: TRBD2 (6 bases). CDR3 size: 15 residues. The germline gives CDR1 MNHEY, CDR2 SMNVEV (reference sequence). Trimming shortened V by 4 bases and J by 0 bases, and 10 bases separated the two germline ends. The CDR3 spells CASSSAGSSYNEQFF. CDR3 in DNA: TGTGCCAGCAGTTCGGCCGGGAGCTCCTACAATGAGCAGTTCTTC.

This clone was counted between two and nine times. This chain uses TRBV11-2 with TRBJ2-3, with no clear D. V lost 5 bases to trimming and J lost 3 bases, with 3 bases between them. The germline CDR1 and CDR2 sequences are SGHAT and FQNNGV. The CDR3 contains 11 residues. CDR3 bases: TGTGCCAGCAGCAAAACAGATACGCAGTATTTT. This encodes CASSKTDTQYF.

J is TRBJ2-5 and V is TRBV14; D is possibly TRBD2 (5 bases). In germline, CDR1 is SGHDN, CDR2 FVKESK. The CDR3 is made up of 14 amino acids. V lost 4 bases and J lost 5, with 14 bases in between. CDR3 DNA sequence: TGTGCCAGCAGCCCTCCTGGACGAGGGGAGACCCAGTACTTC. Translated: CASSPPGRGETQYF.

This clone has a handful of counts. The V and J genes are TRBV7-9 and TRBJ2-1; D might be TRBD1 (5 bases). Per germline, CDR1 SEHNR and CDR2 FQNEAQ (reference sequence). The CDR3 contains 15 residues. V lost 4 bases and J 6 bases, leaving 16 bases between the germline ends. Here the CDR3 reads CASSSAKQVSNEQFF. DNA for the CDR3: TGTGCCAGCAGCTCCGCCAAACAGGTCTCCAATGAGCAGTTCTTC. Full variable domain (missing parts from reference TRBV7-9 and TRBJ2-1): DTGVSQNPRHKITKRGQNVTFRCDPISEHNRLYWYRQTLGQGPEFLTYFQNEAQLEKSRLLSDRFSAERPKGSFSTLEIQRTEQGDSAMYLCASSSAKQVSNEQFFGPGTRLTVL.

This chain links TRBV29-1 with TRBJ1-1; 7 bases are shared with TRBD1. The junction had 7 bases not matched to a gene; V was cut back by 6 bases and J by 3 bases. Per germline, CDR1 SQVTM and CDR2 ANQGSEA. The length of the CDR3 is 13 residues. This chain's CDR3 is CSVSSGTDTEAFF. The CDR3 region has the DNA TGCAGCGTCTCCAGCGGGACAGACACTGAAGCTTTCTTT.

This clone showed up just a few times. A read error may account for a junction end that differs from germline. This same CDR3 is encoded by further DNA sequences in the sample. The CDR3 coding sequence is TGCGCCAGCAGTTTAGGATCGAACACTGAAGCTTTCTTT. Translated: CASSLGSNTEAFF. This sequence joins TRBV28 and TRBJ1-1; no clear D gene. The germline gives CDR1 MDHEN, CDR2 SYDVKM. The CDR3 is 13 residues long.

In DNA, the CDR3 is TGCGCCAGCAGCCATGGGACAGGGAACACTGAAGCTTTCTTT. Its translation: CASSHGTGNTEAFF. This sequence joins TRBV5-1 and TRBJ1-1; 8 nucleotides match TRBD1. The germline gives CDR1 SGHRS, CDR2 YFSETQ. With V trimmed by 4 bases and J by 1 base, 3 bases remained unmatched. This CDR3 contains 14 residues.

This clone was detected a few times. The chain has TRBV11-2 and TRBJ2-3; the match to TRBD2 covers 10 bases. The CDR3 has 17 residues. Germline V gene lookup returns CDR1 SGHAT and CDR2 FQNNGV. J lost 1 base, V lost 2 bases, and 6 bases had no gene match. The chain's CDR3 is CASSLQAGGPGTDTQYF. The CDR3 DNA sequence: TGTGCCAGCAGCTTACAAGCGGGAGGGCCGGGCACAGATACGCAGTATTTT.

The rearrangement joins TRBV20-1 to TRBJ1-5, with D unresolved. Germline values: CDR1 DFQATT, CDR2 SNEGSKA (reference sequence). The CDR3 spans 11 residues. Trimming removed 3 bases at V and 5 bases at J, with 5 bases between. The CDR3 DNA reads TGCAGTGCTAGCATAGATCAGCCCCAGCATTTT. This translates into CSASIDQPQHF.

This clone has more than one count but fewer than ten. J is TRBJ2-2 and V is TRBV29-1; D ambiguous. The CDR3 extends over 12 amino acids. CDR1 is SQVTM, CDR2 ANQGSEA, per germline. V was pared by 4 bases and J by 8 bases, with 11 bases between. CDR3 DNA sequence: TGCAGCGTTGGACCCCACGCGGGGGAGCTGTTTTTT. It yields the protein CSVGPHAGELFF.

This clone has only a few counts. The J gene is TRBJ1-5, the V gene TRBV18, with D possibly matching TRBD1 (5 bases). Germline values: CDR1 KGHSH, CDR2 LQKENI. The CDR3 runs 15 residues. With 3 bases removed from V and 6 bases from J, the gap between germline ends came to 15 bases. This CDR3 reads CASSPPGLGLQPQHF. DNA for the CDR3: TGTGCCAGCTCACCGCCGGGGCTGGGACTTCAGCCCCAGCATTTT.

This clone came up a few times. This rearrangement joins TRBV28 to TRBJ2-4; D is possibly TRBD2 (5 bases). Trimming stripped 2 bases from V and 0 bases from J, with 17 bases between. The CDR3 covers 18 residues. CDR1 is MDHEN and CDR2 is SYDVKM in the germline V gene. CDR3 DNA sequence: TGTGCCAGCAGTTTAGGATCAGTAGGGAGCCTAGCCAAAAACATTCAGTACTTC. Protein sequence: CASSLGSVGSLAKNIQYF.

This chain uses TRBV4-1 with TRBJ1-4; 9 bases fit TRBD1. The CDR3 covers 15 residues. The V gene's germline CDR1 is MGHRA and CDR2 YSYEKL. V lost 3 bases and J lost 4; bases outside the gene matches: 3. CDR3: CASSQGDRDNEKLFF. The CDR3 DNA is TGCGCCAGCAGCCAGGGGGACAGGGATAATGAAAAACTGTTTTTT.

This clone was recorded a few times. The V and J genes are TRBV7-2 and TRBJ2-7; 10 positions agree with TRBD2. This CDR3 comprises 17 residues. After removal of 1 base from V and 3 bases from J, the junction contained 9 bases not matched to a gene. CDR1 and CDR2 (germline): SGHTA, FQGNSA. Here the CDR3 DNA reads TGTGCCAGCAGCTTAGATTCTAGCGGGGGAAACAGCTACGAGCAGTACTTC. This encodes CASSLDSSGGNSYEQYF.

This clone was counted only a few times. V usage is TRBV29-1 and J usage is TRBJ2-3; 7 bases are a match to TRBD1. After removal of 5 bases from V and 3 bases from J, the junction contained 5 bases not matched to a gene. CDR3 length: 13 residues. The germline gives CDR1 SQVTM, CDR2 ANQGSEA. CDR3 DNA sequence: TGCAGCGTTTTGACAGGGAAAACAGATACGCAGTATTTT. It encodes CSVLTGKTDTQYF.

This clone was observed a few times. Other DNA sequences in the sample encode the same CDR3. The CDR3 sequence: CAWKVMNTEAFF. The CDR3 coding sequence is TGTGCCTGGAAGGTCATGAACACTGAAGCTTTCTTT. The J gene is TRBJ1-1, the V gene TRBV30; the D is unclear. The V end lost 4 bases, the J end lost 0 bases, and 6 bases lay between the germline ends. The CDR3 length is 12 residues. The germline gives CDR1 GTSNPN, CDR2 SVGIG (reference sequence).

V is TRBV15 and J is TRBJ2-2, with TRBD2 matching over 8 bases. The CDR3 consists of 14 residues. After removal of 7 bases from V and 6 bases from J, the junction contained 7 bases not matched to a gene. The germline CDR1 and CDR2 sequences are LNHNV and YYDKDF (reference sequence). This CDR3 is CATTPQLAAGELFF. The CDR3 nucleotides are TGTGCCACCACTCCCCAACTAGCGGCCGGGGAGCTGTTTTTT.

This clone came up a few times. The V call is TRBV9, the J call TRBJ2-5, with D perhaps matching TRBD2 (6 bases). The CDR3 is 16 amino acids. V was clipped by 0 bases and J by 4 bases, with 16 bases between them. Looked up from germline, CDR1 is SGDLS and CDR2 is YYNGEE. CDR3 DNA sequence: TGTGCCAGCAGCGTAGCAGAAAAAAGGGGAGGAGAGACCCAGTACTTC. Its translation is CASSVAEKRGGETQYF.

This clone was observed a handful of times. The gene calls are TRBV7-2 and TRBJ2-1; 7 nucleotides line up with TRBD2. The CDR3 extends over 15 amino acids. Germline V gene data show CDR1 as SGHTA and CDR2 as FQGNSA. V trimming: 8 bases; J trimming: 7 bases; junction bases outside the gene matches: 14. CDR3 amino acids: CASGGGTSAANEQFF. The CDR3 bases are TGTGCCAGCGGTGGTGGAACTAGCGCGGCAAATGAGCAGTTCTTC.

The rearrangement links TRBV28 to TRBJ2-1; 10 bases are shared with TRBD2. This CDR3 has 18 amino acids. The V gene's germline CDR1 is MDHEN and CDR2 SYDVKM. V gave up 1 base and J gave up 7 bases; unmatched junction bases: 13. Here the CDR3 reads CASSLSGASGRNINEQFF. As DNA, the CDR3 is TGTGCCAGCAGTTTATCCGGGGCTAGCGGGAGAAATATAAATGAGCAGTTCTTC.

This clone was seen more than once but under ten times. This chain joins TRBV5-1 and TRBJ1-5; 7 nucleotides match TRBD1. The germline CDR1 and CDR2 sequences are SGHRS and YFSETQ. CDR3 length: 14 amino acids. V lost 0 bases, J lost 4 bases, and 1 base stayed unmatched. The CDR3 DNA reads TGCGCCAGCAGCTTGGAGGGACAGAATCAGCCCCAGCATTTT. The encoded protein is CASSLEGQNQPQHF.

There are a few counts of this clone. The V gene is TRBV27, the J gene TRBJ2-7, with 7 bases aligning to TRBD2. The CDR3 is 18 amino acids. CDR1 and CDR2 (germline): MNHEY, SMNVEV (reference sequence). V was pared by 4 bases and J by 0 bases, with 15 bases of the junction left unmatched. CDR3 bases: TGTGCCAGCAGTTCCACCGTGGGGCGGGTAGCGGGCTCCTACGAGCAGTACTTC. Its protein product is CASSSTVGRVAGSYEQYF.